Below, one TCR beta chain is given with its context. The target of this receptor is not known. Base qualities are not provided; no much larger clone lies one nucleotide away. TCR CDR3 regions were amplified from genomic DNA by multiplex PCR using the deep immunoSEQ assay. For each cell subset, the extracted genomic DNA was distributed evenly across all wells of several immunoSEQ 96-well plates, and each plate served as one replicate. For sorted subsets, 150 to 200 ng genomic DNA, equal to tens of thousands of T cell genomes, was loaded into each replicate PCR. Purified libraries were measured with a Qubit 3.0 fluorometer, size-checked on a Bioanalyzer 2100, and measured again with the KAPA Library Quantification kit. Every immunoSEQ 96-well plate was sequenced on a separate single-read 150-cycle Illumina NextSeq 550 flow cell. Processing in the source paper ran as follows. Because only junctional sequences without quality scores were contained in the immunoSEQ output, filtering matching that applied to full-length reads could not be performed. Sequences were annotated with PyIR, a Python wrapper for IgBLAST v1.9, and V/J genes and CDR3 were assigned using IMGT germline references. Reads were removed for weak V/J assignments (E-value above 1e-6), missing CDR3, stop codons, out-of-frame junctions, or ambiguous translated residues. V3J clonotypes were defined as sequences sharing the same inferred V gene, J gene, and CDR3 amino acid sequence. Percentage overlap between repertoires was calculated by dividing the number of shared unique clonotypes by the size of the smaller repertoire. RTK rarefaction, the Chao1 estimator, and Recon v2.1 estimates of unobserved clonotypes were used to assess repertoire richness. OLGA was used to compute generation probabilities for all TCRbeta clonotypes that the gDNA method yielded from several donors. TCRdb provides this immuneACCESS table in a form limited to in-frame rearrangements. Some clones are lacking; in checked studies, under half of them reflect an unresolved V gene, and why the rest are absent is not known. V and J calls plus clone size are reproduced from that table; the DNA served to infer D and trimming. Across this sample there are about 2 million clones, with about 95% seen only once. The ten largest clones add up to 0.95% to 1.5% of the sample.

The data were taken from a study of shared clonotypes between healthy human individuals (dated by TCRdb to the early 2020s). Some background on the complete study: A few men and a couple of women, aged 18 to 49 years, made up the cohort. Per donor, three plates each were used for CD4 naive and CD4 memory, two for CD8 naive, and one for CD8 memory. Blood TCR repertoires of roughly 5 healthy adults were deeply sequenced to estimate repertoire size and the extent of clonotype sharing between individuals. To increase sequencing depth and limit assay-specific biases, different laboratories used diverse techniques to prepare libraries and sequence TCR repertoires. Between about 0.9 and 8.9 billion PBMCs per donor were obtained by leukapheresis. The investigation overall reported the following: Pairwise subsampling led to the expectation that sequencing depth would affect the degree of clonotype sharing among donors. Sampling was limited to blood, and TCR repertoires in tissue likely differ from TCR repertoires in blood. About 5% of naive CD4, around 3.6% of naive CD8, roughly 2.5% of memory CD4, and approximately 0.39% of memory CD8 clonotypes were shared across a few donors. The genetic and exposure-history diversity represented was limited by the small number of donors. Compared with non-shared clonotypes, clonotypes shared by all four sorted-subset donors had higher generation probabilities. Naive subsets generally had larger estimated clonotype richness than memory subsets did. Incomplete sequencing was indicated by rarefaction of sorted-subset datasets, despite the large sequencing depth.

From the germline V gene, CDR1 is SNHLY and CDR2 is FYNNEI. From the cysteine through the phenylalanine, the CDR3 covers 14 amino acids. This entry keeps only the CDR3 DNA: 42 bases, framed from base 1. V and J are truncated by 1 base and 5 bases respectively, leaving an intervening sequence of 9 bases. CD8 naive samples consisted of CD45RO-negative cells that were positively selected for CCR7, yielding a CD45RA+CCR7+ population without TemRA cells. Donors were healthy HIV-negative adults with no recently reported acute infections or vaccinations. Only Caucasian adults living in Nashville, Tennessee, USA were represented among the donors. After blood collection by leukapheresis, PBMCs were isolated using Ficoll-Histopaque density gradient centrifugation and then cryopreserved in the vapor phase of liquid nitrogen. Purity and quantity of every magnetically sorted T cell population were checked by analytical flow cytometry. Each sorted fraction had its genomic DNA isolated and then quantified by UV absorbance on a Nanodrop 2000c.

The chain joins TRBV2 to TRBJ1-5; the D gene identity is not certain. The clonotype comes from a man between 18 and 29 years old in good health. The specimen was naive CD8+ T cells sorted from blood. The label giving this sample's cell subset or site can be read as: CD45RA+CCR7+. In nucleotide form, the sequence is TGTGCCAGCAGTGAAGAGGGAGGAGATCAGCCCCAGCATTTT. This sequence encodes CASSEEGGDQPQHF.